This T cell receptor beta chain is from a study of blood T cell repertoires in COVID-19. Study-level background: Specimens from acute and convalescent COVID-19 originated in the United States, Italy and Spain.

The repertoire was sequenced with immunoSEQ multiplex PCR; TCRdb's copy has only in-frame clones and lacks some. The table shows about 260,000 clones, with nearly 90% occurring only once. This clone was observed a few times. Germline lookup yields CDR1 MNHEY and CDR2 SVGAGI. The V segment lost 7 bases and the J segment 2 bases; nucleotides outside the gene matches: 7. The CDR3 extends over 14 amino acids. The V and J genes are TRBV6-5 and TRBJ1-1, with 7 bases matching TRBD1. Sample: peripheral blood. The TCR comes from a human donor in a cohort sampled during active COVID-19. This CDR3 reads CASISGTANTEAFF. The CDR3 DNA is TGTGCCAGCATATCCGGGACAGCAAACACTGAAGCTTTCTTT.